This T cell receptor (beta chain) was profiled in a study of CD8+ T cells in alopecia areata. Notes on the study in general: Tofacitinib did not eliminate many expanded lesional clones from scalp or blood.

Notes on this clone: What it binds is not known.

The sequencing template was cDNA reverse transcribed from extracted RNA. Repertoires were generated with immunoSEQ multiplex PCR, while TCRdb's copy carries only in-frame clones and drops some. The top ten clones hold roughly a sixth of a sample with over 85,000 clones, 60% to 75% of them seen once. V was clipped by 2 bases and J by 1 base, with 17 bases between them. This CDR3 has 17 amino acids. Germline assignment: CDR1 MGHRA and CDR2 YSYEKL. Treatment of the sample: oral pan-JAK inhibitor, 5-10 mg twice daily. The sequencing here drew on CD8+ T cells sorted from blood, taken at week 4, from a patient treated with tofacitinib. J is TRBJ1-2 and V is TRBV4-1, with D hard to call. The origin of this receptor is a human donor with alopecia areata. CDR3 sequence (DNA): TGCGCCAGCAGCCAATTCCCCAGGTCCGGGCTTAACTATGGCTACACCTTC. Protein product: CASSQFPRSGLNYGYTF.